The rows below give T cell receptor beta chains drawn from one sample of a study of blood T cells in healthy people across ages. MiXCR, run by TCRdb on the 5' RACE reads, gives a single entry per CDR3 protein. The data show hundreds of thousands of distinct CDR3 sequences, 45% to 70% seen once. What was sequenced was blood. The receptors were gathered from a man aged 35-49 years in good health. CDR3s include the opening cysteine and the closing phenylalanine or tryptophan. A D gene is named only where the DNA matches it firmly. Part of the rows lack a size; the others show once, few, many or a class for expanded clones.

>14|TRBJ2-3|TRBV10-3|NA|NA
TGTGCCATCAGGGGACGGGGGAACACAGATACGCAGTATTTT
CAIRGRGNTDTQYF
>18|TRBJ2-6|TRBV20-1|NA|NA
TGCAGTGCTAGTAATAGTGGGGACAAGAGCTCTGGGGCCAACGTCCTGACTTTC
CSASNSGDKSSGANVLTF
>15|TRBJ2-5|TRBV12-3/TRBV12-4|NA|few
TGTGCCAGCAGTCTCGGCGTGCTGAGGGAAGAGACCCAGTACTTC
CASSLGVLREETQYF
>12|TRBJ2-6|TRBV10-3|NA|NA
TGTGCCATTCATTCTGGGGCCAACGTCCTGACTTTC
CAIHSGANVLTF
>18|TRBJ2-6|TRBV7-2|TRBD1|NA
TGTGCCAGCAGCTTAGATTACAGGGGGCGGACTGGGGCCAACGTCCTGACTTTC
CASSLDYRGRTGANVLTF
>13|TRBJ2-7|TRBV29-1|TRBD1|NA
TGCAGCGTTGACCGGGACAGGGGGAGTGAGCAGTACTTC
CSVDRDRGSEQYF
>14|TRBJ1-5|TRBV7-2|NA|NA
TGTGCCAGCAGCTTAGAGGGGCAGGGTCAGCCCCAGCATTTT
CASSLEGQGQPQHF
>17|TRBJ2-1|TRBV6-6|NA|NA
TGTGCCAGCAGCTACCCGACCGTGGAGCTATTATCCAATGAGCAGTTCTTC
CASSYPTVELLSNEQFF
>12|TRBJ1-2|TRBV25-1|NA|NA
TGTGCCAGCAGTCCAGGGATCTATGGCTACGCCTTC
CASSPGIYGYAF
>12|TRBJ1-4|TRBV29-1|TRBD1|NA
TGCAGCGTCCAGCAGGGACAGGGGAGGATGTTTTTT
CSVQQGQGRMFF
>14|TRBJ2-5|TRBV10-3|TRBD1|NA
TGTGCCATCAGTGACGGACAGGTTCAAGAGACCCAGTACTTC
CAISDGQVQETQYF
>16|TRBJ2-3|TRBV4-3|TRBD2|NA
TGCGCCAGCAGCCAAGACCCTAGCGGCTTCACAGATACGCAGTATTTT
CASSQDPSGFTDTQYF
>16|TRBJ2-7|TRBV7-9|NA|NA
TGTGCCAGCAGCCAAATGGGAGGGGGCCAACCCTACGAGCAGTACTTC
CASSQMGGGQPYEQYF
>16|TRBJ2-7|TRBV5-1|TRBD1|NA
TGCGCCAGCAGCGGTAGGACAGGGCGGAGGATCTACGAGCAGTACTTC
CASSGRTGRRIYEQYF
>15|TRBJ2-3|TRBV10-3|NA|NA
TGTGCCATCAGTACCGGGACGCAAGGCACAGATACGCAGTATTTT
CAISTGTQGTDTQYF
>14|TRBJ2-7|TRBV18|NA|many
TGTGCCAGCTCACCACCAACTATTTCCTACGAGCAGTACTTC
CASSPPTISYEQYF
>15|TRBJ2-1|TRBV7-2|NA|few
TGTGCCAGCAGCCTGGACTCGACACCCTACAATGAGCAGTTCTTC
CASSLDSTPYNEQFF
>12|TRBJ2-3|TRBV12-3/TRBV12-4|NA|NA
TGTGCCAGCAGAAAGACCACAGATACGCAGTATTTT
CASRKTTDTQYF
>11|TRBJ1-2|TRBV7-2|NA|NA
TGTGCCAGCACCACCAACTATGGCTACACCTTC
CASTTNYGYTF
>17|TRBJ2-3|TRBV5-1|NA|NA
TGCACCAGCAGCCCGGCGGGACAGAACGGTCCGCACAGATACGCGTATTTT
CTSSPAGQNGPHRYAYF
>13|TRBJ2-5|TRBV4-3|NA|NA
TGCGCCAGCAGCCAAGATCCTTGGGAGACCCAGTACTTC
CASSQDPWETQYF
>15|TRBJ2-7|TRBV12-3/TRBV12-4|NA|NA
TGTGCCAGCAGTGGGGGGACGAGGTCTTCCTACGAGCAGTACTTC
CASSGGTRSSYEQYF
>16|TRBJ1-2|TRBV3-1|NA|few
TGTGCCAGCAGCCGCGCCTCCGGGACACCTGACGGTGGCTACACCTTC
CASSRASGTPDGGYTF
>22|TRBJ2-7|TRBV27|TRBD2|NA
TGTGCCAGCAGTTTGCGACCGTACTGGGGGACTAGCGGGGGCGGGAATGACAATGAGCAGTACTTC
CASSLRPYWGTSGGGNDNEQYF
>14|TRBJ1-6|TRBV20-1|NA|once
TGCAGCCCTAAACAAGACGGAAATAATTCACCCCTCCACTTT
CSPKQDGNNSPLHF
>16|TRBJ2-1|TRBV5-1|TRBD2|few
TGCGCCAGCGGCCCGGGACTAGCGATCCGTGCCAATGAGCAGTTCTTC
CASGPGLAIRANEQFF